A selection of T cell receptor beta chains follows, all from one sample in a study of control samples from healthy donors and cancer patients. Profiling relied on immunoSEQ multiplex PCR, and the TCRdb table lists in-frame clones only, not all of them. The repertoire includes about 120,000 clones, around 90% of them detected once, and around 9.4% sits in the top ten. What was sequenced was blood. These receptors were collected from a middle-aged man in good health. The CDR3 runs from the conserved cysteine through the conserved F or W. Fields, in order: J gene, V gene, clone size, D gene, CDR3 DNA, CDR3 protein. The D gene is left open where the match is weak. Clone size is shown for a subset of rows, as once, few, many or a class of expanded clone.

J gene: TRBJ2-4; V gene: TRBV7-2; clone size: -; D gene: TRBD1; CDR3 DNA: TGTGCCAGCAGCCCTCAGGGGGCCCAGAAGTACTTC; CDR3 protein: CASSPQGAQKYF
J gene: TRBJ2-5; V gene: TRBV3-1/TRBV3-2; clone size: -; D gene: -; CDR3 DNA: TGTGCCAGCAGCCAAGAGCTGTGTGGCATCCCCACCCCCCAGTACTTC; CDR3 protein: CASSQELCGIPTPQYF
J gene: TRBJ1-2; V gene: TRBV5-4; clone size: few; D gene: -; CDR3 DNA: TGTGCCAGCAGCTCGTTAGGAGGCCTTGGGCTCTATGGCTACACCTTC; CDR3 protein: CASSSLGGLGLYGYTF
J gene: TRBJ1-2; V gene: TRBV6-6; clone size: -; D gene: -; CDR3 DNA: TGTGCCAGCAGTTACGTGGACGGCTATGGCTACACCTTC; CDR3 protein: CASSYVDGYGYTF
J gene: TRBJ1-1; V gene: TRBV29-1; clone size: once; D gene: TRBD1; CDR3 DNA: TGCAGCGGGGGACAGGGGATGAACACTGAAGCTTTCTTT; CDR3 protein: CSGGQGMNTEAFF
J gene: TRBJ2-4; V gene: TRBV5-1; clone size: -; D gene: TRBD1; CDR3 DNA: TGCGCCAGCAGAAAAGGGACAGACTCAAACATTCAGTACTTC; CDR3 protein: CASRKGTDSNIQYF
J gene: TRBJ2-1; V gene: TRBV7-2; clone size: -; D gene: TRBD2; CDR3 DNA: TGTGCCAGCAGCCGAGGGACTACCAATGAGCAGTTCTTC; CDR3 protein: CASSRGTTNEQFF
J gene: TRBJ2-3; V gene: TRBV6-4; clone size: -; D gene: TRBD2; CDR3 DNA: TGTGCCAGCAGTGGGACTAGCGGGGGGGCAGATACGCAGTATTTT; CDR3 protein: CASSGTSGGADTQYF
J gene: TRBJ2-1; V gene: TRBV7-2; clone size: -; D gene: TRBD2; CDR3 DNA: TGTGCCAGCAGCTTCGGACTAGCGGGGGGGCCAGGGAATGAGCAGTTCTTC; CDR3 protein: CASSFGLAGGPGNEQFF
J gene: TRBJ1-1; V gene: TRBV4-3; clone size: -; D gene: -; CDR3 DNA: TGCGCCAGCAGCTCGGGACGGAGAATGAACACTGAAGCTTTCTTT; CDR3 protein: CASSSGRRMNTEAFF
J gene: TRBJ1-3; V gene: TRBV9; clone size: -; D gene: -; CDR3 DNA: TGTGCCAGCAGCGTAGCCGGAACACTCTCAGGAAACACCATATATTTT; CDR3 protein: CASSVAGTLSGNTIYF
J gene: TRBJ1-2; V gene: TRBV7-9; clone size: once; D gene: -; CDR3 DNA: TGTGCCAGCAGCTTAGCAGGGAACTATGGCTACACCTTC; CDR3 protein: CASSLAGNYGYTF
J gene: TRBJ1-2; V gene: TRBV24-1; clone size: -; D gene: -; CDR3 DNA: TGTGCCACAGGGACCTCCTATGGCTACACCTTC; CDR3 protein: CATGTSYGYTF
J gene: TRBJ1-2; V gene: TRBV25-1; clone size: few; D gene: -; CDR3 DNA: TGTGCCAGCAGTGAAAACCGACAGTCGATCTATGGCTACACCTTC; CDR3 protein: CASSENRQSIYGYTF
J gene: TRBJ2-3; V gene: TRBV7-8; clone size: -; D gene: -; CDR3 DNA: TGTGCCAGCAGCTCGGTAGTGATGACAGATACGCAGTATTTT; CDR3 protein: CASSSVVMTDTQYF
J gene: TRBJ1-5; V gene: TRBV7-9; clone size: once; D gene: TRBD1; CDR3 DNA: TGTGCCAGCAACAGAGACAGGGATCAGCCCCAGCATTTT; CDR3 protein: CASNRDRDQPQHF
J gene: TRBJ2-6; V gene: TRBV27; clone size: -; D gene: -; CDR3 DNA: TGTGCCAGCAGCCCCTATGGGGCCAACGTCCTGACTTTC; CDR3 protein: CASSPYGANVLTF
J gene: TRBJ2-3; V gene: TRBV6-2/TRBV6-3; clone size: -; D gene: -; CDR3 DNA: TGTGCCAGCAGTTACGAGGGAGGCCTGATAAAACCAGATACGCAGTATTTT; CDR3 protein: CASSYEGGLIKPDTQYF
J gene: TRBJ2-5; V gene: TRBV12-5; clone size: -; D gene: TRBD1; CDR3 DNA: TGTGCTAGTGGTTTAAGGGACAGAGAAGAGACCCAGTACTTC; CDR3 protein: CASGLRDREETQYF
J gene: TRBJ2-7; V gene: TRBV6-5; clone size: -; D gene: TRBD1; CDR3 DNA: TGTGCCAGCAGGCCCGGGACAGGGTTACACGAGCAGTACTTC; CDR3 protein: CASRPGTGLHEQYF
J gene: TRBJ2-5; V gene: TRBV5-6; clone size: once; D gene: TRBD1; CDR3 DNA: TGTGCCAGCAGCTTGGCACAGGGGGCAAAGACCCAGTACTTC; CDR3 protein: CASSLAQGAKTQYF
J gene: TRBJ2-1; V gene: TRBV10-1; clone size: -; D gene: TRBD2; CDR3 DNA: TGCGCCAGCAGTGAGGTGGCGGGGGGGCCGCGTGAGCAGTTCTTC; CDR3 protein: CASSEVAGGPREQFF
J gene: TRBJ1-2; V gene: TRBV7-9; clone size: -; D gene: TRBD1; CDR3 DNA: TGTGCCAGCAGCGGCACAGGGGGCAGTACCTATGGCTACACCTTC; CDR3 protein: CASSGTGGSTYGYTF
J gene: TRBJ1-1; V gene: TRBV19; clone size: once; D gene: -; CDR3 DNA: TGTGCCAGTAGCCCCCGGAGCAGGGAGGACTCAGAAGCTTTCTTT; CDR3 protein: CASSPRSREDSEAFF
J gene: TRBJ1-6; V gene: TRBV6-1; clone size: -; D gene: -; CDR3 DNA: TGTGCCAGCAGTGAAGGGGTTTCCTATAATTCACCCCTCCACTTT; CDR3 protein: CASSEGVSYNSPLHF
J gene: TRBJ1-4; V gene: TRBV18; clone size: -; D gene: TRBD1; CDR3 DNA: TGTGCCAGCTCATCCCGACAGGGGGGCGAAAAACTGTTTTTT; CDR3 protein: CASSSRQGGEKLFF
J gene: TRBJ2-7; V gene: TRBV12-3/TRBV12-4; clone size: -; D gene: -; CDR3 DNA: TGTGCCAGCAGTTTCAGCTACGAGCAGTACTTC; CDR3 protein: CASSFSYEQYF